This T cell receptor beta chain was identified in a study of T cells in Graves' hyperthyroidism and ophthalmopathy. Overall study context: Peripheral blood draws took place at initial diagnosis, ahead of any treatment.

The CDR3 regions of TCR beta were amplified from RNA transcripts. The TCR CDR3 first-round RT-PCR relied on the HTBI primer set. TCRdb fed the multiplex PCR reads into MiXCR, producing one record per CDR3 protein. There are 300,000 or so distinct CDR3 sequences in the sample; over 15% occur only once, and roughly 33% lies in the top ten. The authors deemed Graves' hyperthyroidism stable absent ophthalmopathy progression within 18 months. Used for diagnoses were clinical symptoms, serum thyroxine and TRAb, thyroid ultrasound and orbital computed tomography. The table lists this clonotype with a few counts. This TCR derives from a man aged 30 to 39 with Graves' hyperthyroidism. The sample was blood.

The CDR3 sequence is CASSSQSNYGYTF. The CDR3, as DNA: TGCGCCAGCAGTAGCCAGAGTAACTATGGCTACACCTTC. The V and J genes are TRBV10-2 and TRBJ1-2; D call uncertain. The CDR3 sequence is 13 residues long. The germline V gene has CDR1 WSHSY and CDR2 SAAADI. Trimming took 5 bases from V and 1 from J, leaving 8 bases between them.